This T cell receptor (beta chain) came from a study of blood T cell repertoires in COVID-19. Looking at the study overall: Sources were T cells, B-cell-depleted T cells, or PBMCs; the material itself was cDNA or gDNA.

The CDR3 runs to 14 residues. V shed 5 bases and J 6 bases; nucleotides not matched to a gene: 10. The V gene's germline CDR1 is SGHVS and CDR2 FQNEAQ. Generated by immunoSEQ multiplex PCR, the TCRdb table keeps only in-frame clones and is missing some. The sample has about 120,000 clones, approximately 81% seen once. The chain combines TRBV7-8 with TRBJ2-7; 7 bases line up with TRBD1. The clonotype originates from a man aged 40-55 years with acute or convalescent COVID-19. The sample taken for sequencing was peripheral blood. The CDR3: CASSPRTGWGEQYF. The CDR3 DNA sequence: TGTGCCAGCAGCCCAAGGACAGGTTGGGGCGAGCAGTACTTC.